These T cell receptor beta chains were read from a single sample in a study of beta chain features in type 1 diabetes. This table comes from immunoSEQ multiplex PCR, and its TCRdb copy is limited to in-frame clones, with some not included. The sample holds nearly 350,000 clones, roughly 9% seen once. The sequencing input was central memory CD4+ T cells from blood. The receptors derive from a man aged 25 to 40 with type 1 diabetes. The CDR3 runs from the conserved cysteine through the conserved F or W. D genes are given only for firm matches. Rows may omit the clone size; those that give it use once, few, many or a size class.

cdr3_length | d_call | clone_size | j_call | v_call | cdr3_nt | cdr3_aa
16 | TRBD1 | - | TRBJ1-2 | TRBV25-1 | TGTGCCAGCAGTGATGGCTGGAACAGGGGGCGCCGAGGCTACACCTTC | CASSDGWNRGRRGYTF
19 | - | - | TRBJ2-1 | TRBV21-1 | TGTGCCAGCAGCAGACTAGCGGGGGGCCGAACATTCCGAGTGAATGAGCAGTTCTTC | CASSRLAGGRTFRVNEQFF
15 | - | few | TRBJ1-1 | TRBV4-3 | TGCGCCAGCAGCCAAAAACCTCGGGGGGAGACTGAAGCTTTCTTT | CASSQKPRGETEAFF
13 | - | few | TRBJ2-3 | TRBV29-1 | TGCAGCGTTCCTTCACAGGGAGGAGATACGCAGTATTTT | CSVPSQGGDTQYF
15 | TRBD1 | few | TRBJ2-7 | TRBV27 | TGTGCCAGCAGTCCTAACCGGGACAGATCCTACGAGCAGTACTTC | CASSPNRDRSYEQYF
14 | - | few | TRBJ2-5 | TRBV30 | TGTGCCTGGAGTCGACGGGGGGCAGTGGGGACCCAGTACTTC | CAWSRRGAVGTQYF
11 | - | - | TRBJ1-1 | TRBV30 | TGTGCCTGGAGTGTCAGGGGATTTCGATTCTTT | CAWSVRGFRFF
16 | TRBD1 | few | TRBJ1-3 | TRBV28 | TGTGCCAGCAGAGGGACAGGCCAACCCTCTGGAAACACCATATATTTT | CASRGTGQPSGNTIYF
15 | - | few | TRBJ1-2 | TRBV28 | TGTGCCAGCAGTTCCACGCCCGGGTTTTTTTCTGGCTACACCTTC | CASSSTPGFFSGYTF
13 | TRBD1 | - | TRBJ1-1 | TRBV30 | TGTGCCTGGAAGACAGGGATGAACACTGAAGCTTTCTTT | CAWKTGMNTEAFF
11 | - | - | TRBJ1-1 | TRBV6-5 | TGTGCCAGCAGTCCCGGGACCGAGGCTTTCTTT | CASSPGTEAFF
15 | - | few | TRBJ1-6 | TRBV11-2 | TGTGCCAGCAGCTCCCTACAGGGAAGGGGTTCACCCCTCCACTTT | CASSSLQGRGSPLHF
14 | - | - | TRBJ2-7 | TRBV9 | TGTGCCAGCAGCGTAGGTGAGGGGTTCTACGAGCAGTACTTC | CASSVGEGFYEQYF
14 | TRBD1 | - | TRBJ1-1 | TRBV6-6 | TGTGCCAGCAGTAGCCCGGACAGGGCCGCTGAAGCTTTCTTT | CASSSPDRAAEAFF
15 | TRBD1 | - | TRBJ1-5 | TRBV7-9 | TGTGCCAGCAGCGTAGGGGACAGTCACAATCAGCCCCAGCATTTT | CASSVGDSHNQPQHF
14 | - | - | TRBJ2-2 | TRBV7-9 | TGTGCCAGCAGCTTTGGGCCACCAAACGGGGAGCTGTTTTTT | CASSFGPPNGELFF
14 | - | few | TRBJ2-3 | TRBV7-2 | TGTGCCAGCAGCTTTCTGACAGTCTTAGATACGCAGTATTTT | CASSFLTVLDTQYF
16 | - | - | TRBJ2-7 | TRBV4-2 | TGTGCCAGCAGCCAAGATACCGGGACCATAAGCTACGAGCAGTACTTC | CASSQDTGTISYEQYF
14 | - | many | TRBJ2-3 | TRBV4-3 | TGCGCCAGCAGCCAAGCGGACAGCACAGATACGCAGTATTTT | CASSQADSTDTQYF
14 | TRBD1 | few | TRBJ2-2 | TRBV7-2 | TGTGCCAGCAGCAGCGCGACAGGGTCCGGGGAGCTGTTTTTT | CASSSATGSGELFF
13 | - | few | TRBJ2-1 | TRBV19 | TGTGCCAGTAGTATCAGTCTCTACAATGAGCAGTTCTTC | CASSISLYNEQFF
15 | - | few | TRBJ1-2 | TRBV7-2 | TGTGCCAGCAGCTTAGAAAGTCAGGGGAGCTATGGCTACACCTTC | CASSLESQGSYGYTF
15 | - | - | TRBJ1-6 | TRBV19 | TGTGCCAGTAGTACCGGACGGGCAGAACATTCACCCCTCCACTTT | CASSTGRAEHSPLHF
13 | - | few | TRBJ2-1 | TRBV27 | TGTGCCAGCAAAGGTTGGGGGAACAATGAGCAGTTCTTC | CASKGWGNNEQFF
14 | TRBD2 | few | TRBJ2-3 | TRBV11-2 | TGTGCCAGCAGCCCGAGCGGGGGGACAGATACGCAGTATTTT | CASSPSGGTDTQYF
15 | - | - | TRBJ1-4 | TRBV19 | TGTGCCAGTAGTGACCGACCCACAGGTCATGAAAAACTGTTTTTT | CASSDRPTGHEKLFF
17 | TRBD2 | - | TRBJ2-1 | TRBV11-2 | TGTGCCAGCAGCTTAGGGTATAGCGGGGGGTACTACAATGAGCAGTTCTTC | CASSLGYSGGYYNEQFF
15 | TRBD2 | few | TRBJ2-4 | TRBV11-2 | TGTGCCAGCAGCGAGGCCGGGCTAGCGGGAAACATTCAGTACTTC | CASSEAGLAGNIQYF
15 | TRBD1 | - | TRBJ1-2 | TRBV18 | TGTGCCAGCTCACCCTCTAGACAGGGGAACTATGGCTACACCTTC | CASSPSRQGNYGYTF
14 | - | - | TRBJ2-1 | TRBV12-5 | TGTGCTAGTGGTTTGGTACAAAAGGGACATGAGCAGTTCTTC | CASGLVQKGHEQFF
13 | - | - | TRBJ2-7 | TRBV5-6 | TGTGCCAGCAGCTTTTTCGAGAGATACGAGCAGTACTTC | CASSFFERYEQYF
13 | - | - | TRBJ1-5 | TRBV7-9 | TGTGCCAGCAGCTTGAGTAGCAATCAGCCCCAGCATTTT | CASSLSSNQPQHF
17 | TRBD1 | few | TRBJ1-6 | TRBV2 | TGTGCCAGCAGCGGTGGTTTCGGACAGGGGGATAATTCACCCCTCCACTTT | CASSGGFGQGDNSPLHF
14 | - | many | TRBJ1-1 | TRBV5-1 | TGCGCCAGCAGCACCTCGATTCAGGGCACTGAAGCTTTCTTT | CASSTSIQGTEAFF
15 | TRBD2 | - | TRBJ2-1 | TRBV18 | TGTGCCAGCTCACCTCCGAGCGGGGGGGCCCATGAGCAGTTCTTC | CASSPPSGGAHEQFF
14 | - | - | TRBJ1-6 | TRBV19 | TGTGCCAGCCAAGTCCAAGCCGGCAATTCACCCCTCCACTTT | CASQVQAGNSPLHF
14 | TRBD1 | - | TRBJ2-1 | TRBV19 | TGTGCCAGTAGCCGGACAGGGGGTTACAATGAGCAGTTCTTC | CASSRTGGYNEQFF
13 | - | - | TRBJ1-1 | TRBV30 | TGTGCCTGGAGTGTACTAGAGAACACTGAAGCTTTCTTT | CAWSVLENTEAFF
12 | - | - | TRBJ1-5 | TRBV6-5 | TGTGCCAGCACCTTCGGTTATGGGGTCCAGCATTTT | CASTFGYGVQHF
14 | - | - | TRBJ1-2 | TRBV27 | TGTGCCAGCAGTTTAGCCAGGGCCAAGGGAGGCTACACCTTC | CASSLARAKGGYTF
13 | - | many | TRBJ2-2 | TRBV5-4 | TGTGCCAGCAGGGTTGAGAACACCGGGGAGCTGTTTTTT | CASRVENTGELFF
16 | TRBD1 | few | TRBJ2-2 | TRBV5-5 | TGTGCCAGCAGCCGAACCGGGACAGGGAACACCGGGGAGCTGTTTTTT | CASSRTGTGNTGELFF
16 | - | few | TRBJ2-1 | TRBV5-4 | TGTGCCAGCAGCTTAGGGGGGGCTAATACCTACAATGAGCAGTTCTTC | CASSLGGANTYNEQFF
15 | - | many | TRBJ1-1 | TRBV5-4 | TGTGCCAGCAGCTTAGAGACCTACCAGAACACTGAAGCTTTCTTT | CASSLETYQNTEAFF
14 | TRBD2 | - | TRBJ2-1 | TRBV11-2 | TGTGCCAGCAGCGGGCTAGCGGGGGCAAATGAGCAGTTCTTC | CASSGLAGANEQFF
13 | TRBD2 | - | TRBJ2-7 | TRBV7-2 | TGTGCCAGCGGTGGAACGGGGGGGTACGAGCAGTACTTC | CASGGTGGYEQYF
15 | - | few | TRBJ2-3 | TRBV7-2 | TGTGCCAGCAGCTTAGCTTCCCAGATTATTCATACGCAGTATTTT | CASSLASQIIHTQYF
15 | TRBD2 | few | TRBJ2-5 | TRBV29-1 | TGCAGCGTTGAACTAGCGGGGAAAATGAAGAGAGACCAGTACTTC | CSVELAGKMKRDQYF
13 | - | many | TRBJ2-5 | TRBV7-9 | TGTGCCAGCAGCTTACTCAAGCAAGAGACCCAGTACTTC | CASSLLKQETQYF
16 | TRBD2 | - | TRBJ2-5 | TRBV11-2 | TGTGCCAGCAGCTCCTGGACTAGCTCCGAAACGGAGACCCAGTACTTC | CASSSWTSSETETQYF
12 | - | - | TRBJ1-2 | TRBV5-6 | TGTGCCAGCAGCTTGCGGCAGGGAGGCTACACCTTC | CASSLRQGGYTF
18 | TRBD1 | few | TRBJ1-2 | TRBV5-4 | TGTGCCAGCAGCTTGATCGGGGCGAGTGGAGGGGGCAGCTATGGCTACACCTTC | CASSLIGASGGGSYGYTF
15 | - | few | TRBJ2-1 | TRBV6-5 | TGTGCCAGCAACCAACGGGAGAGCTCCTACAATGAGCAGTTCTTC | CASNQRESSYNEQFF
15 | - | few | TRBJ2-1 | TRBV5-1 | TGCGCCAGCAGCTTGCAGGTGTCGGACAGCCGTGAGCAGTTCTTC | CASSLQVSDSREQFF
14 | - | - | TRBJ1-2 | TRBV18 | TGTGCCAGCTCCCCGCCGGGGTCTAACTATGGCTACACCTTC | CASSPPGSNYGYTF